This T cell receptor beta chain was sequenced during a study of T cells in Graves' hyperthyroidism and ophthalmopathy. From RNA transcripts, TCR beta CDR3 regions were amplified. Initially, a first-round RT-PCR of the TCR CDR3 employed the HTBI primer set. A single record per CDR3 protein comes from TCRdb applying MiXCR to the multiplex PCR reads. The repertoire has some 300,000 distinct CDR3 sequences, approximately 18% of them found once; the top ten carry about two fifths. Germline assignment: CDR1 LGHDT and CDR2 YNNKEL (reference sequence). The J segment lost 4 bases and the V segment lost 4 bases, leaving 5 bases of the junction unmatched. The CDR3 contains 14 residues. This clonotype has at least ten counts.

The source of this sequence is a man aged 45 to 65 with Graves' ophthalmopathy. The J gene is TRBJ1-2, the V gene TRBV3-1; TRBD1 aligns across 8 bases. The specimen sequenced was blood. DNA of the CDR3: TGTGCCAGCAGCCTCTCAGACAGGGGCTATGGCTACACCTTC. It yields the protein CASSLSDRGYGYTF.